This TCR beta chain was found in a study of early T cells in non-severe SARS-CoV-2 infection. V dropped 3 bases and J dropped 1 base, with 9 bases sitting between them. The germline V gene has CDR1 WNHNN and CDR2 SYGVQD (reference sequence). The CDR3 is 14 residues long. This clonotype showed up many times. From the 5' RACE reads, TCRdb called clonotypes with MiXCR, one entry per CDR3 protein. This table has 20,000 to 25,000 distinct CDR3 sequences, around 4% appearing once. This clonotype was sampled from an adult who was a healthcare worker with PCR-confirmed SARS-CoV-2 infection or an uninfected control (not recorded which). Sequenced input: whole blood. The chain combines TRBV10-1 with TRBJ1-1; D possibly corresponds to TRBD1 (5 bases). The CDR3 DNA reads TGCGCCAGCAGTGACTGGAGGGGGAACACTGAAGCTTTCTTT. This encodes CASSDWRGNTEAFF.